Sequencing of this T cell receptor beta chain was carried out in a study of T cell responses to AZD1222 COVID-19 vaccine. In germline, CDR1 is LNHDA, CDR2 SQIVND (reference sequence). Trimming stripped 3 bases from V and 1 base from J, with 10 bases between. The CDR3 has 15 amino acids. Concerning this clone itself: Its antigen remains unknown.

Using immunoSEQ multiplex PCR, the repertoire was profiled, and TCRdb retains in-frame clones only, with some absent. The data show 130,000 or so clones, 90% seen once. Study-level results: Spike-specific TCR breadth and depth were elevated following two AZD1222 doses. Vaccine-associated CD4 TCRs ranged over spike, dominating at 160-218 and 743-854.

The chain joins TRBV19 to TRBJ1-5; D not resolved. This sequence was found in an adult in good health. The material sequenced was peripheral blood, taken on day 0 of AZD1222 vaccination. Here the CDR3 DNA reads TGTGCCAGTAGTATCGAATTAAGGAGCAATCAGCCCCAGCATTTT. Residues: CASSIELRSNQPQHF.